This T cell receptor beta chain was identified during a study of cytomegalovirus exposure and HLA in healthy donors. Study-level findings and limits: Cytomegalovirus status was reportedly diagnosed by the classifier with high sensitivity and specificity.

As to this clone: The antigen is unknown.

The junction had 10 bases not matched to a gene; V was cut back by 6 bases and J by 5 bases. The CDR3 sequence is 15 residues long. Germline V gene sequence: CDR1 LGHNT, CDR2 FRNRAP. Use of 60 Vbeta and 13 Jbeta primers characterized the PCR. Profiling relied on immunoSEQ multiplex PCR, and the TCRdb table lists in-frame clones only, not all of them. The table lists around 120,000 clones, under 90% of them singletons, with around 3.6% in the top ten. The sequencing sample was made of PBMCs. The V call is TRBV12-5, the J call TRBJ2-1; TRBD1 agrees at 7 bases. The sequence derives from a middle-aged woman in good health and CMV-seronegative. CDR3 protein: CASGPGQAHDNEQFF. The CDR3, as DNA: TGTGCTAGTGGCCCTGGACAGGCCCATGACAATGAGCAGTTCTTC.